The rows below give T cell receptor beta chains drawn from one sample of a study of control samples from healthy donors and cancer patients. The assay was immunoSEQ multiplex PCR, and TCRdb's table has in-frame clones only and misses some. The sample records some 120,000 clones, more than 75% being singletons. Source material: blood. The receptor source for this set is a woman aged 70-85 years in good health. Both conserved end residues are part of each CDR3.

>TRBV9|TRBJ1-2
CASSPRTVNYGYTF
>TRBV5-6|TRBJ2-7
CASRQTSGEAYEQYF
>TRBV5-1|TRBJ2-5
CASSSSGIIQETQYF
>TRBV6-2/TRBV6-3|TRBJ2-3
CASSPGLSTDTQYF
>TRBV5-6|TRBJ2-3
CASSLVGRRSTDTQYF
>TRBV19|TRBJ1-2
CASSMEGYGYTF
>TRBV9|TRBJ1-1
CASSVQPDPNTEAFF
>TRBV27|TRBJ2-1
CASSPGTSGGNEQFF
>TRBV24-1|TRBJ1-1
CATSDTRQGYRAFF
>TRBV27|TRBJ2-3
CASSLATGGLRGVPDTQYF
>TRBV2|TRBJ2-3
CASREGTSTDTQYF
>TRBV19|TRBJ1-5
CASSIMFSQLGNQPQHF
>TRBV5-1|TRBJ2-5
CASILTVGTEATQYF
>TRBV5-8|TRBJ1-5
CASNPGGGQPQHF
>TRBV19|TRBJ1-2
CASRTGGAGYGYTF
>TRBV5-8|TRBJ2-3
CASSQGTRNTDTQYF